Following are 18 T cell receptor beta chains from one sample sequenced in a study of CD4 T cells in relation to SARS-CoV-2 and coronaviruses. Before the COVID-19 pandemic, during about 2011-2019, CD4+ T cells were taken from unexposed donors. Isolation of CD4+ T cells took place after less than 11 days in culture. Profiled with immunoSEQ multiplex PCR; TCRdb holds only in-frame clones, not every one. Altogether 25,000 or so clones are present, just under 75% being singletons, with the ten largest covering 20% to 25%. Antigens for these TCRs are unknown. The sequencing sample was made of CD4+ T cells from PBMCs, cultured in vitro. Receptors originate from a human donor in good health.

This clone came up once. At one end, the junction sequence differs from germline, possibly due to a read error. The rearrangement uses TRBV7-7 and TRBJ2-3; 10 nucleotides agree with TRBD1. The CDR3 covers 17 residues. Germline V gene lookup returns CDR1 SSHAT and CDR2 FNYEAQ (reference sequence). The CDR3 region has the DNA TGTGCTAGCAGCTTAGGGCCGGGACAGGGGAGCACAGATACGCAGTATTTT. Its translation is CASSLGPGQGSTDTQYF.

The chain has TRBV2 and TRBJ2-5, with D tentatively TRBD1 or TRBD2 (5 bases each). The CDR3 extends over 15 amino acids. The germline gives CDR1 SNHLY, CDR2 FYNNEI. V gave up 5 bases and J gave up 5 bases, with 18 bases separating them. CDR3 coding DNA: TGTGCCAGCAGTACGACACGGGGCACGGCGGAGACCCAGTACTTC. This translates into CASSTTRGTAETQYF.

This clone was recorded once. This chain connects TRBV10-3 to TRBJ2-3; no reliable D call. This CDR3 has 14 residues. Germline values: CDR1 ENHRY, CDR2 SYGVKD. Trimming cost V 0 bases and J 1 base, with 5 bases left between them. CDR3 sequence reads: CAISESVGTDTQYF. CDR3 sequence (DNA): TGTGCCATCAGTGAGTCTGTAGGCACAGATACGCAGTATTTT.

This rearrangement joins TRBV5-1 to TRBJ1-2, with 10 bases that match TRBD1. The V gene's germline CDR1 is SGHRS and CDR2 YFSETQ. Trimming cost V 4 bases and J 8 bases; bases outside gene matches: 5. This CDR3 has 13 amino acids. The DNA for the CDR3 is TGCGCCAGCAGCCCACCGGGACAGGGGGGCTACACCTTC. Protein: CASSPPGQGGYTF.

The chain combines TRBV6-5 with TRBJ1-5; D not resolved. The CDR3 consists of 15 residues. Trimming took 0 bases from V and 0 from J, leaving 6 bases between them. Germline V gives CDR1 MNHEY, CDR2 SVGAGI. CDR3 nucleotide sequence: TGTGCCAGCAGTTACTCCCGGTATAGCAATCAGCCCCAGCATTTT. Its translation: CASSYSRYSNQPQHF.

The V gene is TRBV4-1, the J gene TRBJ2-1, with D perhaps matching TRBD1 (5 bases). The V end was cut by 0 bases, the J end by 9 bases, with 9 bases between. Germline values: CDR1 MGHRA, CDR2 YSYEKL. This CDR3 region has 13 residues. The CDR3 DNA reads TGCGCCAGCAGCCAAGAGGGTAGGGGTGAGCAGTTCTTC. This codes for CASSQEGRGEQFF.

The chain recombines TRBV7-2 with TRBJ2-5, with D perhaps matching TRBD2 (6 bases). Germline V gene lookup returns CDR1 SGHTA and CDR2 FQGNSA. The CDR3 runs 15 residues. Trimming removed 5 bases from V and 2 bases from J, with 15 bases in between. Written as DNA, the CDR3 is TGTGCCAGCAGCCTTCGGGGTAGCGGTCAAGAGACCCAGTACTTC. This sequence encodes CASSLRGSGQETQYF. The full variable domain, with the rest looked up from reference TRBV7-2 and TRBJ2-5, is GAGVSQSPSNKVTEKGKDVELRCDPISGHTALYWYRQSLGQGLEFLIYFQGNSAPDKSGLPSDRFSAERTGGSVSTLTIQRTQQEDSAVYLCASSLRGSGQETQYFGPGTRLLVL.

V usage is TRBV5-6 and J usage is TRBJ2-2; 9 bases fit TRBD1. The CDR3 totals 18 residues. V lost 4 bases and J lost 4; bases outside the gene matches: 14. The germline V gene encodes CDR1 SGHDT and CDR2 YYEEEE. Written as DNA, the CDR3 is TGTGCCAGCAGCCCGATTAACAGGGGGCGTCTCTCCACCGGGGAGCTGTTTTTT. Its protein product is CASSPINRGRLSTGELFF.

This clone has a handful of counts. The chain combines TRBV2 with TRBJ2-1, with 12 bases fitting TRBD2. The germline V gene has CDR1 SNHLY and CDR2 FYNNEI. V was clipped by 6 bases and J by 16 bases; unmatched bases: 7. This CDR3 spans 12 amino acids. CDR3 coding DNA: TGTGCCAGCAGCGACCGACTAGCGGGAGTATTCTTC. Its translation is CASSDRLAGVFF.

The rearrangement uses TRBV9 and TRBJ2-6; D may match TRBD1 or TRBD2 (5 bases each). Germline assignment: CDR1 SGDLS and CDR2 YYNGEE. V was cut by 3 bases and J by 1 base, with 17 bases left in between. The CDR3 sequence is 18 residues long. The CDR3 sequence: CASSDGKTVTSGANVLTF. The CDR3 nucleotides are TGTGCCAGCAGCGACGGGAAGACAGTTACATCTGGGGCCAACGTCCTGACTTTC.

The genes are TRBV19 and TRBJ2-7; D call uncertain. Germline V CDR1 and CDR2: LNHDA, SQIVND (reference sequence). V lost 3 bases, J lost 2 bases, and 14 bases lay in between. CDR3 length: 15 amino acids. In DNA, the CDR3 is TGTGCCAGTAGTATTAGCAGTCTAGGCCCCTACGAGCAGTACTTC. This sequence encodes CASSISSLGPYEQYF.

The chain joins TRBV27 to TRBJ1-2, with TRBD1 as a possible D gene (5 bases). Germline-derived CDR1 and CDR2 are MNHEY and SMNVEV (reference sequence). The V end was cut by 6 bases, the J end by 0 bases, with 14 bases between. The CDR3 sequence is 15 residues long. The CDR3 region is CASSSGGAPNYGYTF. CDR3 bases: TGTGCCAGCAGCTCCGGAGGGGCTCCTAACTATGGCTACACCTTC.

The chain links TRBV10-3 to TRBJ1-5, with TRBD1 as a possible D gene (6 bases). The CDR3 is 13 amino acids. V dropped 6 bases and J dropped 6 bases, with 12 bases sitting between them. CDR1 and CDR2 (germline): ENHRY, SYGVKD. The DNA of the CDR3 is TGTGCCATCAGCGATACAGGGACTCAGCCCCAGCATTTT. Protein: CAISDTGTQPQHF.

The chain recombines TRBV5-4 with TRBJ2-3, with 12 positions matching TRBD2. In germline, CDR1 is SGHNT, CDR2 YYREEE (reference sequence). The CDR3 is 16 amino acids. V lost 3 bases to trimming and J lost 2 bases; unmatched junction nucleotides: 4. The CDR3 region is CASSSGLAGYTDTQYF. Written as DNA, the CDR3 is TGTGCCAGCAGCTCCGGACTAGCGGGATACACAGATACGCAGTATTTT.

DNA for the CDR3: TGTGCCAGCGGTCAGGGACAGGGCTACGAGCAGTACTTC. Protein: CASGQGQGYEQYF. The chain combines TRBV28 with TRBJ2-7; 9 bases are a match to TRBD1. V shed 8 bases, J shed 3 bases, and the junction held 5 bases outside the gene matches. CDR1 MDHEN and CDR2 SYDVKM come from the germline V gene. The length of the CDR3 is 13 residues.

CDR3 sequence: CASSLAGVPYEQYF. The CDR3 DNA is TGTGCCAGCAGCCTGGCGGGGGTGCCCTACGAGCAGTACTTC. The chain carries TRBV14 and TRBJ2-7; TRBD2 agrees at 7 bases. The germline V gene encodes CDR1 SGHDN and CDR2 FVKESK. The length of the CDR3 is 14 residues. With 4 bases clipped from V and 2 bases from J, the junction kept 5 bases outside the gene matches.

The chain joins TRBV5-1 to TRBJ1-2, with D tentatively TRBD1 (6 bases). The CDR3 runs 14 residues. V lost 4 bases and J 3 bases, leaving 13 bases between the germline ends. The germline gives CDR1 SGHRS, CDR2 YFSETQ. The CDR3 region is CASSKTGKYYGYTF. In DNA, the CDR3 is TGCGCCAGCAGCAAGACAGGAAAATACTATGGCTACACCTTC.

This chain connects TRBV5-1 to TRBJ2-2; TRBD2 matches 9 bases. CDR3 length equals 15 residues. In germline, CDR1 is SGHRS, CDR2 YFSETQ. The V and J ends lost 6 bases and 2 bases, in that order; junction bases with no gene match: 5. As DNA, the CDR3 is TGCGCCAGCACCCAGCGGGGGGCTAACACCGGGGAGCTGTTTTTT. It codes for CASTQRGANTGELFF.